This T cell receptor (beta chain) is drawn from a study of shared clonotypes between healthy human individuals. General observations from the study: A handful of donors shared 4.5% to 6.5% of their naive CD4 clonotypes.

As defined, naive CD8 cells were CD45RO-negative and positively selected for CCR7, with terminally differentiated effector memory CD45RA+ cells excluded. Healthy and HIV-negative, the adult donors had no recent acute infections or vaccinations. V dropped 3 bases and J dropped 7 bases, with 16 bases sitting between them. The CDR3 is made up of 14 amino acids. Germline CDR1 is LNHNV and CDR2 is YYDKDF (reference sequence). With regard to this clone: Its antigen is unidentified.

Repertoires were generated with immunoSEQ multiplex PCR, while TCRdb's copy carries only in-frame clones and drops some. The sample carries about 2.2 million clones, under 95% recorded once. Sequenced sample: naive CD8+ T cells from PBMCs. The sequence was collected from a man aged 18-30 years in good health. Some clones in this sample may be carry-over from other donors' samples. This sequence joins TRBV15 and TRBJ2-7; a weak D match, TRBD2 (5 bases). In DNA form, the CDR3 reads TGTGCCACCAGCAGGTCGGGGATTCCTACAGAGCAGTACTTC. This gives the protein CATSRSGIPTEQYF.